This TCR beta chain derives from a study of T cells in Graves' hyperthyroidism and ophthalmopathy. The study's findings and limits: Most thyroid clonotypes that were expanded above 0.001 also turned up in blood. For ophthalmopathy, model prediction preceded onset by a median about 6 months.

Absence of ophthalmopathy progression within 18 months defined stable Graves' hyperthyroidism. Clinical symptoms, serum thyroxine and TRAb, thyroid ultrasound and orbital computed tomography together formed the diagnostic basis. Points on this clonotype: Antigen specificity is unknown.

Amplification of TCR beta CDR3 regions was performed using RNA transcripts as template. The study used the HTBI primer set for a first-round RT-PCR of the TCR CDR3. One entry per CDR3 protein, called by TCRdb with MiXCR from the multiplex PCR reads. Of approximately 600,000 distinct CDR3 sequences listed, 15% to 20% are singletons. The CDR3 extends over 14 amino acids. Germline CDR1 reads PRHDT; CDR2 reads FYEKMQ (reference sequence). V lost 0 bases, J lost 5 bases, and 10 bases lay in between. The receptor's source is a woman aged 25 to 39 with Graves' hyperthyroidism. This chain connects TRBV13 to TRBJ1-1, with a weak D call TRBD1 (5 bases). The sample taken for sequencing was blood. The CDR3 coding sequence is TGTGCCAGCAGCTTAGGAAAATGGGGGACTGAAGCTTTCTTT. Its protein is CASSLGKWGTEAFF.